Given below is one T cell receptor beta chain in context. The CDR3 is 15 residues long. The germline gives CDR1 SNHLY, CDR2 FYNNEI. V lost 5 bases and J 4 bases, leaving 16 bases between the germline ends. TCRdb's copy holds only in-frame clones and misses some; the assay was immunoSEQ multiplex PCR. The sample has about 260,000 clones; 84% are singletons. The sample originates from a study of blood T cell repertoires in COVID-19. On the study more broadly: From T cells, B-cell-depleted T cells, or PBMCs came the material, which was cDNA or gDNA.

The chain couples TRBV2 to TRBJ2-3; D is ambiguous. The source of this sequence is a man in his sixties with acute or convalescent COVID-19. Sequenced: peripheral blood. This CDR3 reads CASSPYLDTSDTQYF. Written as DNA, the CDR3 is TGTGCCAGCAGTCCTTACTTAGACACCTCAGATACGCAGTATTTT.